Below, 4 T cell receptor beta chains from the same sample are listed, as sequenced in a study of cytomegalovirus exposure and HLA in healthy donors. Both 60 Vbeta primers and 13 Jbeta primers went into the PCR. Repertoires were generated with immunoSEQ multiplex PCR, while TCRdb's copy carries only in-frame clones and drops some. The sample records 150,000 to 200,000 clones, roughly 65% being singletons. Input material: PBMCs. These receptors were obtained from a young man in good health and CMV-seropositive.

This clone was seen a few times. The chain couples TRBV15 to TRBJ2-5; D perhaps matches TRBD2 (5 bases). Germline assignment: CDR1 LNHNV and CDR2 YYDKDF (reference sequence). This CDR3 spans 12 amino acids. V was clipped by 4 bases and J by 3 bases, with 6 bases between them. CDR3 DNA sequence: TGTGCCACCAGCATGCGGGAAGAGACCCAGTACTTC. This gives the protein CATSMREETQYF.

V is TRBV6-6 and J is TRBJ1-4; D remains unclear. Germline V lookup: CDR1 MNHNY, CDR2 SVGAGI (reference sequence). V shed 0 bases and J shed 8 bases, with 13 bases lying between them. The CDR3 spans 15 residues. This CDR3 is CASSYSMGVGEKLFF. The CDR3 nucleotides are TGTGCCAGCAGTTACTCGATGGGTGTGGGCGAAAAACTGTTTTTT.

J is TRBJ1-1 and V is TRBV18, with no clear D. V was shortened by 0 bases and J by 3 bases, with 11 bases between the two germline ends. The CDR3 has 15 residues. Germline loops: CDR1 KGHSH, CDR2 LQKENI. The CDR3 loop is CASSPPLGGHTEAFF. CDR3 sequence (DNA): TGTGCCAGCTCACCACCTCTAGGCGGGCACACTGAAGCTTTCTTT.

This sequence joins TRBV7-9 and TRBJ1-2; 8 bases match TRBD1. J was trimmed by 4 bases and V by 5 bases; bases with no gene match: 6. Germline V gene data show CDR1 as SEHNR and CDR2 as FQNEAQ (reference sequence). The CDR3 loop spans 14 amino acids. DNA of the CDR3: TGTGCCAGCAGCGACGGACAGGGTGCCTATGGCTACACCTTC. The encoded protein is CASSDGQGAYGYTF.